A selection of T cell receptor beta chains follows, all from one sample in a study of PD-1 blockade in mismatch repair-deficient tumors. The table came from immunoSEQ multiplex PCR; TCRdb's copy has only in-frame clones and leaves some out. Of about 68,000 clones in the sample, around 80% are singletons; the top ten hold over 4.5%. Sequenced material: peripheral blood, taken 2 weeks after starting pembrolizumab. The receptors shown here come from an adult with mismatch repair-deficient cancer. The CDR3 runs from the conserved cysteine through the conserved F or W. D genes are given only for firm matches. Clone size is not always given. Where it is, it says once, few, many or a class for expanded clones.

d_call j_call clone_size v_call cdr3_aa cdr3_nt
- TRBJ1-5 - TRBV5-5 CASSPDAGFGNQPQHF TGTGCCAGCAGCCCGGACGCGGGATTCGGCAATCAGCCCCAGCATTTT
TRBD1 TRBJ2-7 - TRBV5-1 CASSYSIPSGGQTYEQYF TGCGCCAGCAGCTACTCCATACCTTCTGGGGGACAGACCTACGAGCAGTACTTC
- TRBJ2-2 - TRBV18 CASSGVSNTGELFF TGTGCCAGCTCCGGCGTTTCGAACACCGGGGAGCTGTTTTTT
- TRBJ2-7 - TRBV2 CASNERGGAYEQYF TGTGCCAGCAATGAAAGGGGGGGGGCCTACGAGCAGTACTTC
- TRBJ2-7 few TRBV11-2 CASSLGRTYEQYF TGTGCCAGCAGCTTGGGGCGGACCTACGAGCAGTACTTC
TRBD2 TRBJ2-7 - TRBV6-5 CASSYSGLAGPYEQYF TGTGCCAGCAGTTACTCCGGACTAGCGGGTCCCTACGAGCAGTACTTC
- TRBJ1-2 - TRBV5-1 CASRRVLDYGYTF TGCGCCAGCAGGAGGGTCCTGGACTATGGCTACACCTTC
TRBD1 TRBJ2-1 - TRBV6-6 CASSRTGGYNEQFF TGTGCCAGCAGTCGGACAGGGGGATACAATGAGCAGTTCTTC
- TRBJ1-2 - TRBV5-1 CASSVDSTSYGYTF TGCGCCAGCAGCGTCGACAGCACGTCGTATGGCTACACCTTC
- TRBJ1-1 - TRBV5-1 CASSLEGQLQAFF TGCGCCAGCAGCTTGGAGGGACAACTCCAAGCTTTCTTT
- TRBJ2-5 - TRBV5-4 CASSFGVGETQYF TGTGCCAGCAGCTTCGGGGTCGGGGAGACCCAGTACTTC
TRBD1 TRBJ1-2 - TRBV29-1 CSVEGTGFLPNYGYTF TGCAGCGTTGAAGGGACAGGTTTCCTGCCTAACTATGGCTACACCTTC
- TRBJ1-1 few TRBV5-8 CASNLVLGDTEAFF TGTGCCAGCAACCTCGTCTTAGGTGACACTGAAGCTTTCTTT
TRBD1 TRBJ2-7 - TRBV10-2 CARRDREYEQYF TGCGCCAGGCGGGACAGGGAATACGAGCAGTACTTC
- TRBJ2-1 - TRBV27 CASSPATWSSYNEQFF TGTGCCAGCAGCCCAGCGACATGGAGCTCCTACAATGAGCAGTTCTTC
TRBD1 TRBJ1-1 - TRBV5-1 CASSLNTQGARNTEAFF TGCGCCAGCAGCTTGAACACACAGGGGGCAAGGAACACTGAAGCTTTCTTT
- TRBJ2-7 once TRBV19 CASSIFGGDEQYF TGTGCCAGTAGTATATTCGGAGGGGACGAGCAGTACTTC
TRBD2 TRBJ2-7 few TRBV7-9 CASSLVFWTSGSYEQYF TGTGCCAGCAGCTTAGTTTTTTGGACTAGCGGCTCCTACGAGCAGTACTTC
- TRBJ1-4 - TRBV29-1 CSVVSATNEKLFF TGCAGCGTTGTAAGTGCAACTAATGAAAAACTGTTTTTT
- TRBJ1-1 - TRBV11-2 CASSDPGQLRGTEAFF TGTGCCAGCAGCGACCCGGGACAACTAAGGGGCACTGAAGCTTTCTTT
- TRBJ2-2 - TRBV7-7 CASSLVYGGTGELFF TGTGCTAGCAGCTTAGTATATGGCGGCACCGGGGAGCTGTTTTTT
TRBD1 TRBJ2-5 once TRBV11-3 CASSLGGQGGETQYF TGTGCCAGCAGCTTAGGGGGACAGGGCGGAGAGACCCAGTACTTC
TRBD1 TRBJ1-1 - TRBV27 CASSIKRTGNTEAFF TGTGCCAGCAGTATCAAGAGGACAGGGAACACTGAAGCTTTCTTT
- TRBJ1-5 - TRBV6-1 CASSYRAGNQPQHF TGTGCCAGCTCCTACAGGGCGGGCAATCAGCCCCAGCATTTT
TRBD1 TRBJ1-2 few TRBV5-8 CASSLAGGGGYGYTF TGTGCCAGCAGCTTGGCAGGGGGAGGAGGCTATGGCTACACCTTC
- TRBJ2-1 - TRBV27 CASSFFRRATYNEQFF TGTGCCAGCAGTTTTTTCCGGCGGGCGACCTACAATGAGCAGTTCTTC
TRBD1 TRBJ1-4 - TRBV11-2 CASSLGQGATNEKLFF TGTGCCAGCAGCTTGGGACAGGGGGCAACTAATGAAAAACTGTTTTTT
- TRBJ2-5 - TRBV18 CASSPGQGETQYF TGTGCCAGCTCACCTGGCCAGGGGGAGACCCAGTACTTC
TRBD2 TRBJ2-1 - TRBV5-4 CASSLGGRGLAEQFF TGTGCCAGCAGCTTGGGGGGACGCGGACTAGCGGAGCAGTTCTTC
- TRBJ2-6 - TRBV7-6 CASSLGQFSGANVLTF TGTGCCAGCAGCTTAGGACAATTCTCTGGGGCCAACGTCCTGACTTTC
TRBD2 TRBJ2-1 - TRBV9 CASQQTSGAYNEQFF TGTGCCAGCCAACAAACTAGCGGGGCTTACAATGAGCAGTTCTTC
TRBD1 TRBJ2-7 - TRBV7-6 CASSSRRQGGEQYF TGTGCCAGCAGCTCCCGGCGACAGGGGGGCGAGCAGTACTTC
- TRBJ2-1 - TRBV12-1 CASSSPRPGEQFF TGTGCCAGCAGCTCACCCCGTCCGGGTGAGCAGTTCTTC
TRBD1 TRBJ1-4 - TRBV19 CASSPRTGENEKLFF TGTGCCAGTAGTCCTCGGACAGGGGAAAATGAAAAACTGTTTTTT
- TRBJ1-1 - TRBV7-6 CASSLTLGTEAFF TGTGCCAGCAGCTTAACCCTGGGCACTGAAGCTTTCTTT
TRBD2 TRBJ2-2 - TRBV11-2 CASSPGLADGELFF TGTGCCAGCAGCCCGGGACTAGCTGACGGGGAGCTGTTTTTT
TRBD2 TRBJ2-7 - TRBV11-3 CASSGSLAGVYEQYF TGTGCCAGCAGCGGGTCGCTAGCGGGAGTATACGAGCAGTACTTC
- TRBJ2-1 once TRBV18 CASSPFQRGDEQFF TGTGCCAGCTCACCCTTTCAAAGGGGGGATGAGCAGTTCTTC
- TRBJ2-2 once TRBV9 CASNPGGGNGELFF TGTGCCAGCAATCCGGGGGGCGGGAACGGGGAGCTGTTTTTT
- TRBJ1-2 few TRBV21-1 CASSKVWVETNYGYTF TGTGCCAGCAGCAAAGTTTGGGTCGAAACTAACTATGGCTACACCTTC
TRBD1 TRBJ1-5 - TRBV9 CASSLGQGLGQPQHF TGTGCCAGCAGCTTAGGACAGGGTCTGGGTCAGCCCCAGCATTTT
- TRBJ2-7 - TRBV7-2 CASSLAGTANDEQYF TGTGCCAGCAGCTTGGCCGGGACCGCAAATGACGAGCAGTACTTC
TRBD1 TRBJ1-1 once TRBV12-5 CASGYRQGLNTEAFF TGTGCTAGTGGTTACCGACAGGGGCTGAACACTGAAGCTTTCTTT
- TRBJ1-1 few TRBV20-1 CSHSSNTEAFF TGCAGTCATTCATCGAACACTGAAGCTTTCTTT
TRBD2 TRBJ2-2 few TRBV4-1 CASSQASSGTTGELFF TGCGCCAGCAGCCAGGCGTCTAGCGGGACAACCGGGGAGCTGTTTTTT
TRBD1 TRBJ1-1 - TRBV11-3 CASSLVTGKDTEAFF TGTGCCAGCAGCTTAGTGACAGGGAAGGACACTGAAGCTTTCTTT